This TCR beta chain was sequenced in a study of T-cell reconstitution after alpha-beta-depleted transplantation in children. This CDR3 has 12 amino acids. Deletions cut 5 bases from V and 5 bases from J, with 9 bases between. CDR1 and CDR2 (germline): MNHNS, SASEGT. Using unique molecular identifiers, the investigators prepared the TCRbeta library. TCRdb re-derived calls from the PCR reads in MiXCR, one entry per CDR3 protein. This sample has about 230,000 distinct CDR3 sequences, with 8% to 9.5% found just once. Sequenced material: PBMCs from the stem cell graft donor, taken from the stem cell graft. The sequence derives from a human donor who donated a stem cell graft to a child with acute lymphoblastic leukemia. The chain carries TRBV6-1 and TRBJ2-5; D remains ambiguous. The CDR3 protein is CASSRSRETQYF. CDR3 in DNA: TGTGCCAGCAGTCGTAGCCGGGAGACCCAGTACTTC.